Listed below are T cell receptor beta chains from one sample, sequenced in a study of blood T cells in healthy people across ages. MiXCR was run by TCRdb on the 5' RACE reads, yielding one entry per CDR3 protein. The sample yields more than 750,000 distinct CDR3 sequences, approximately 32% seen once. These data are also associated with another study on T cells of mothers and their children.

Sequencing was done on a sample of blood. These receptors were collected from a woman in her 40s in good health. Each CDR3 is given with its conserved first and last residue. Fields, in order: CDR3 protein, CDR3 DNA, clone size, V gene, D gene, J gene. D genes are given only for firm matches. Only part of the rows carry a size: once, few, many, or a class if the clone is expanded.

cdr3_aa: CASSRIEGASYEQYF
cdr3_nt: TGTGCCAGCAGTCGAATTGAAGGGGCGTCCTACGAGCAGTACTTC
clone_size: .
v_call: TRBV28
d_call: .
j_call: TRBJ2-7

cdr3_aa: CASSLQGVPTEAFF
cdr3_nt: TGTGCCAGCAGTTTACAGGGGGTTCCCACTGAAGCTTTCTTT
clone_size: few
v_call: TRBV12-3/TRBV12-4
d_call: TRBD1
j_call: TRBJ1-1

cdr3_aa: CASSPSAGRNEQFF
cdr3_nt: TGTGCCAGCAGCCCCTCAGCCGGCCGGAATGAGCAGTTCTTC
clone_size: many
v_call: TRBV9
d_call: .
j_call: TRBJ2-1

cdr3_aa: CASTLARDRGRSYGYTF
cdr3_nt: TGTGCCAGCACCCTGGCCCGGGACAGGGGGCGAAGCTATGGCTACACCTTC
clone_size: few
v_call: TRBV21-1
d_call: .
j_call: TRBJ1-2

cdr3_aa: CASSFAGNYGYTF
cdr3_nt: TGTGCCAGCAGTTTCGCAGGGAACTATGGCTACACCTTC
clone_size: .
v_call: TRBV27
d_call: .
j_call: TRBJ1-2

cdr3_aa: CASSLNSGGCETQYF
cdr3_nt: TGTGCCAGCAGCTTGAACAGCGGGGGGTGTGAGACCCAGTACTTC
clone_size: .
v_call: TRBV5-5
d_call: TRBD2
j_call: TRBJ2-5

cdr3_aa: CASTQTVNEQYF
cdr3_nt: TGTGCCAGCACCCAAACAGTTAATGAACAGTACTTC
clone_size: .
v_call: TRBV7-9
d_call: .
j_call: TRBJ2-5

cdr3_aa: CASSPPTGTISYEQYF
cdr3_nt: TGTGCCAGCAGCCCCCCTACCGGGACTATCTCCTACGAGCAGTACTTC
clone_size: few
v_call: TRBV13
d_call: TRBD2
j_call: TRBJ2-7

cdr3_aa: CASSVPLRRRLAGVHTGELFF
cdr3_nt: TGTGCCAGCAGCGTACCCCTTAGGAGGCGACTAGCGGGGGTACACACCGGGGAGCTGTTTTTT
clone_size: .
v_call: TRBV11-2
d_call: TRBD2
j_call: TRBJ2-2

cdr3_aa: CASSGASGGVGEQYF
cdr3_nt: TGTGCCAGCAGCGGCGCTAGCGGGGGGGTAGGCGAGCAGTACTTC
clone_size: many
v_call: TRBV27
d_call: TRBD2
j_call: TRBJ2-7

cdr3_aa: CASSSGLAGALNTGELFF
cdr3_nt: TGTGCCAGCAGCTCGGGACTAGCGGGGGCCTTAAACACCGGGGAGCTGTTTTTT
clone_size: .
v_call: TRBV4-2
d_call: TRBD2
j_call: TRBJ2-2

cdr3_aa: CASSLQGQAYNEQFF
cdr3_nt: TGCGCCAGCAGCTTACAGGGACAGGCTTACAATGAGCAGTTCTTC
clone_size: many
v_call: TRBV5-1
d_call: TRBD1
j_call: TRBJ2-1

cdr3_aa: CASSIVGTGGRSNQPQHF
cdr3_nt: TGTGCCAGTAGTATAGTTGGGACAGGGGGAAGAAGCAATCAGCCCCAGCATTTT
clone_size: many
v_call: TRBV19
d_call: TRBD1
j_call: TRBJ1-5

cdr3_aa: CAISLAGTLDTQYF
cdr3_nt: TGTGCCATCAGCCTAGCGGGTACCCTAGATACGCAGTATTTT
clone_size: .
v_call: TRBV10-3
d_call: TRBD2
j_call: TRBJ2-3